A single sample is the source of the 9 T cell receptor beta chains below, sequenced in a study of cytomegalovirus exposure and HLA in healthy donors. 60 Vbeta and 13 Jbeta primers were used in PCR. Libraries were prepared by immunoSEQ multiplex PCR; TCRdb keeps only in-frame clonotypes and omits some of them. The sample lists around 110,000 clones; about 72% were seen once. The specimen was PBMCs. Receptor source: a man aged 18 to 30 in good health and CMV-seronegative.

V is TRBV4-2 and J is TRBJ2-2, with TRBD2 as a possible D gene (7 bases). V shed 0 bases and J shed 7 bases, with 27 bases lying between them. The CDR3 has 20 amino acids. Germline V gene lookup returns CDR1 LGHNA and CDR2 YNFKEQ. The CDR3 sequence: CASSQETSWGGAFFGGELFF. CDR3 nucleotides: TGTGCCAGCAGCCAAGAGACCTCATGGGGGGGGGCCTTTTTTGGCGGGGAGCTGTTTTTT.

The chain recombines TRBV6-6 with TRBJ2-4, with D tentatively TRBD1 (5 bases). This CDR3 is 15 amino acids long. Trimming removed 0 bases from V and 7 bases from J, with 13 bases in between. Germline V CDR1 and CDR2: MNHNY, SVGAGI (reference sequence). The CDR3 loop is CASSYSDTLGNIQYF. As DNA, the CDR3 is TGTGCCAGCAGTTACTCGGACACCCTGGGGAACATTCAGTACTTC.

This clone was found a few times. The chain joins TRBV19 to TRBJ1-4; no clear D. Germline-derived CDR1 and CDR2 are LNHDA and SQIVND (reference sequence). The CDR3 totals 13 residues. The germline V and J ends were trimmed by 3 bases and 8 bases, with 10 bases remaining between them. Here the CDR3 DNA reads TGTGCCAGTAGTATCGCTCAGCGAGAAAAACTGTTTTTT. It encodes CASSIAQREKLFF.

CDR3: CASSLGSSGGYEQYF. The CDR3 region has the DNA TGTGCCAGCAGCTTAGGGTCTAGCGGGGGATACGAGCAGTACTTC. The rearrangement links TRBV11-2 to TRBJ2-7; 10 nucleotides agree with TRBD2. Germline assignment: CDR1 SGHAT and CDR2 FQNNGV. This CDR3 spans 15 amino acids. After removal of 1 base from V and 4 bases from J, the junction contained 4 bases not matched to a gene. The variable domain in full, completed from reference TRBV11-2 and TRBJ2-7, reads EAGVAQSPRYKIIEKRQSVAFWCNPISGHATLYWYQQILGQGPKLLIQFQNNGVVDDSQLPKDRFSAERLKGVDSTLKIQPAKLEDSAVYLCASSLGSSGGYEQYFGPGTRLTVT.

The chain has TRBV4-3 and TRBJ2-5; D ambiguous. Per germline, CDR1 LGHNA and CDR2 YSLEER. The CDR3 extends over 13 amino acids. Trimming stripped 3 bases from V and 4 bases from J, with 9 bases between. The DNA of the CDR3 is TGCGCCAGCAGCCACGGGTTCGGAGAGACCCAGTACTTC. This encodes CASSHGFGETQYF.

The gene calls are TRBV29-1 and TRBJ1-2; D is unresolved. CDR3 length: 13 amino acids. Germline CDR1 and CDR2: SQVTM and ANQGSEA. Trimming pared 3 bases from V and 4 bases from J, leaving 12 bases between. CDR3 nucleotides: TGCAGCGTTGATCTTGCAGGAACCTATGGCTACACCTTC. It yields the protein CSVDLAGTYGYTF.

V usage is TRBV19 and J usage is TRBJ1-4; D is ambiguous. The ends were cut back, 6 bases at V and 2 bases at J, with 10 bases in the middle. The CDR3 sequence is 14 residues long. Germline CDR1 is LNHDA and CDR2 is SQIVND (reference sequence). The CDR3 bases are TGTGCCAGTAGCCGGCTAGGCACTAATGAAAAACTGTTTTTT. The encoded protein is CASSRLGTNEKLFF.

This sequence joins TRBV4-2 and TRBJ1-5, with TRBD1 matching over 7 bases. Trimming at V came to 0 bases and at J to 4 bases, leaving 6 bases not matched to a gene. CDR3 size: 16 residues. Germline V CDR1 and CDR2: LGHNA, YNFKEQ. The CDR3 protein is CASSQEQGRPNQPQHF. CDR3 bases: TGTGCCAGCAGCCAAGAACAGGGGCGACCTAATCAGCCCCAGCATTTT.

This chain uses TRBV19 with TRBJ1-5; TRBD1 might be the D (5 bases). The CDR3 contains 14 residues. Germline V gene data show CDR1 as LNHDA and CDR2 as SQIVND (reference sequence). V lost 5 bases and J lost 4, with 12 bases in between. DNA for the CDR3: TGTGCCAGTAGTCGGACGGGGGGTAATCAGCCCCAGCATTTT. Residues: CASSRTGGNQPQHF.